Below, 2 T cell receptor beta chains from the same sample are listed, as sequenced in a study of blood T cell repertoires in COVID-19. This table comes from immunoSEQ multiplex PCR, and its TCRdb copy is limited to in-frame clones, with some not included. Of some 130,000 clones listed, about 89% are singletons. The sequencing sample was made of peripheral blood. Every receptor here comes from a man between 60 and 75 years old with COVID-19, enrolled during active disease.

The chain recombines TRBV12-5 with TRBJ2-1; 9 bases are shared with TRBD1. Germline V gene sequence: CDR1 LGHNT, CDR2 FRNRAP. J gave up 10 bases and V 6 bases, and 13 bases lay outside the gene matches. CDR3 length equals 15 residues. CDR3 sequence (DNA): TGTGCTAGTGGCCCTGGGACAGGGTTGGGGTCGGAGCAGTTCTTC. It specifies CASGPGTGLGSEQFF.

The chain has TRBV4-1 and TRBJ1-6, with no clear D. Trimming shortened V by 5 bases and J by 9 bases, and 20 bases separated the two germline ends. Germline CDR1 MGHRA, CDR2 YSYEKL. CDR3 length: 16 amino acids. The CDR3 DNA is TGCGCCAGCAGCTCCCCATCCGGGATCCAAACTTCACCCCTCCACTTT. This codes for CASSSPSGIQTSPLHF.